Each of the 28 T cell receptor beta chains below was sequenced from the same sample in a study of T-cell reconstitution after alpha-beta-depleted transplantation in children. For TCRbeta, the library was prepared with unique molecular identifiers. From the PCR reads, TCRdb called clonotypes with MiXCR, one entry per CDR3 protein. The sample shows under 5,000 distinct CDR3 sequences, approximately 7% of them seen only once. Sample: PBMCs, mostly from graft donor cells, taken 60 days after TCRalphabeta/CD19-depleted stem cell transplant. These receptors were collected from a boy in the first two years of life who had a stem cell transplant for SCID, so the T cells may come from the graft donor.

In this sample, this clonotype is medium-sized. The chain has TRBV7-3 and TRBJ2-3; 10 bases align to TRBD1. V dropped 5 bases and J dropped 4; count of bases not matched to a gene: 6. Germline CDR1 SGHTA, CDR2 FQGTGA. The CDR3 extends over 15 amino acids. The CDR3 DNA reads as TGTGCCAGCAGCCGACAGGGGGCATGGGCAGATACGCAGTATTTT. Translated, it gives CASSRQGAWADTQYF.

By sample share, this clonotype is medium-sized. This chain uses TRBV5-5 with TRBJ1-5, with D unclear. The CDR3 has 14 amino acids. CDR1 and CDR2 from the germline V gene are SGHKS and YYEKEE (reference sequence). V lost 1 base, J lost 4 bases, and 9 bases lay in between. CDR3 coding DNA: TGTGCCAGCAGCTTGCGCAGTGATAATCAGCCCCAGCATTTT. Protein sequence: CASSLRSDNQPQHF.

By share, this clonotype counts as medium-sized. V gene TRBV10-3 combines with J gene TRBJ2-7; D is unresolved. Germline CDR1 ENHRY, CDR2 SYGVKD. The CDR3 covers 14 residues. Trimming took 11 bases from V and 0 from J, leaving 17 bases between them. The CDR3 DNA reads TGTGCCCCTACCCGACATTTTGGCTCCTACGAGCAGTACTTC. It translates to CAPTRHFGSYEQYF.

This clonotype is medium-sized (0.01 to 0.1%). This chain uses TRBV18 with TRBJ2-7; no clear D gene. V lost 1 base, J lost 2 bases, and 12 bases lay in between. The CDR3 loop spans 15 amino acids. Germline values: CDR1 KGHSH, CDR2 LQKENI. CDR3 coding DNA: TGTGCCAGCTCACCACACCAAAGCTACACCTACGAGCAGTACTTC. Residues: CASSPHQSYTYEQYF.

This clonotype is medium-sized (0.01 to 0.1%) within its sample. The genes are TRBV4-1 and TRBJ1-1; D ambiguous. Germline loops: CDR1 MGHRA, CDR2 YSYEKL. The CDR3 consists of 14 residues. V gave up 3 bases and J gave up 0 bases, with 8 bases separating them. CDR3 nucleotide sequence: TGCGCCAGCAGCCATTGGTCAATGAACACTGAAGCTTTCTTT. It translates to CASSHWSMNTEAFF.

By sample share, this clonotype is medium-sized. The chain combines TRBV6-1 with TRBJ2-1; D perhaps matches TRBD1 (6 bases). Trimming removed 6 bases from V and 4 bases from J, with 19 bases in between. Germline V CDR1 and CDR2: MNHNS, SASEGT. This CDR3 is built from 16 residues. The CDR3 sequence is CASRNLNGQRYNEQFF. CDR3 in DNA: TGTGCCAGCAGGAACCTAAACGGACAGCGATACAATGAGCAGTTCTTC.

This clonotype showed up many times. The CDR3 here is CASSSRGIRGYTF. The CDR3 bases are TGTGCCAGCAGTTCACGGGGGATCCGCGGCTACACCTTC. The V call is TRBV12-3 or TRBV12-4, the J call TRBJ1-2, with TRBD1 as a possible D gene (5 bases). Trimming pared 4 bases from V and 8 bases from J, leaving 14 bases between. The CDR3 has 13 residues.

This clonotype is medium-sized by share. The rearrangement links TRBV4-1 to TRBJ1-5, with unresolved D. CDR1 and CDR2 from the germline V gene are MGHRA and YSYEKL. V was pared by 4 bases and J by 0 bases, with 16 bases between. This CDR3 has 17 residues. CDR3 coding DNA: TGCGCCAGCAGCCGGGTACGGGTCCCTTATAGCAATCAGCCCCAGCATTTT. Its protein product is CASSRVRVPYSNQPQHF.

This clonotype was seen many times. This sequence joins TRBV2 and TRBJ2-1, with a tentative D call TRBD2 (6 bases). V shed 4 bases and J shed 8 bases, with 12 bases lying between them. Germline V gene lookup returns CDR1 SNHLY and CDR2 FYNNEI. The CDR3 is 13 residues long. The CDR3 protein is CASSVMEGYEQFF. The CDR3 region has the DNA TGTGCCAGCAGTGTTATGGAGGGTTATGAGCAGTTCTTC.

This clonotype is classed as medium-sized (0.01 to 0.1%). The chain couples TRBV5-1 to TRBJ1-2; D gene ambiguous. Trimming left V 0 bases short and J 4 bases short, with 13 bases between. Germline CDR1 SGHRS, CDR2 YFSETQ. The CDR3 length is 15 residues. CDR3 residues: CASSLAKGRLYGYTF. The CDR3 nucleotides are TGCGCCAGCAGCTTGGCCAAGGGCAGGCTCTATGGCTACACCTTC.

This clonotype is medium-sized by share. The chain links TRBV25-1 to TRBJ1-1; TRBD1 agrees at 7 bases. Germline-derived CDR1 and CDR2 are MGHDK and SYGVNS. V shed 4 bases and J 1 base; nucleotides not matched to a gene: 6. The CDR3 sequence is 15 residues long. This chain's CDR3 is CASSAPGTANTEAFF. CDR3 nucleotide sequence: TGTGCCAGCAGTGCGCCCGGGACAGCGAACACTGAAGCTTTCTTT.

Judged by abundance, this clonotype is medium-sized. This rearrangement joins TRBV10-3 to TRBJ2-7; TRBD2 matches 8 bases. The CDR3 has 15 residues. J gave up 0 bases and V 0 bases, and 1 base lay outside the gene matches. Germline V lookup: CDR1 ENHRY, CDR2 SYGVKD. CDR3 coding DNA: TGTGCCATCAGTGAGTCGGGGACTAGCTCCTACGAGCAGTACTTC. Translation: CAISESGTSSYEQYF.

This clonotype is termed medium-sized. The chain is built from TRBV20-1 and TRBJ1-5; D unresolved. Trimming removed 6 bases from V and 0 bases from J, with 18 bases in between. CDR1 and CDR2 from the germline V gene are DFQATT and SNEGSKA (reference sequence). This CDR3 has 16 amino acids. CDR3 DNA sequence: TGCAGTGCAAGCCCGGGAGTAAATTATAGCAATCAGCCCCAGCATTTT. Encoded protein: CSASPGVNYSNQPQHF.

In its sample, this clonotype ranks as medium-sized. The CDR3 spells CASRAEAKNIQYF. The CDR3 DNA is TGTGCCAGTAGAGCAGAAGCTAAAAACATTCAGTACTTC. V is TRBV19 and J is TRBJ2-4; D gene unclear. V lost 6 bases, J lost 4 bases, and 10 bases lay in between. Per the germline V gene, CDR1 is LNHDA and CDR2 is SQIVND (reference sequence). This CDR3 region has 13 residues.

This clonotype was observed many times. The V gene is TRBV7-9, the J gene TRBJ1-5; the D is unclear. Trimming pared 5 bases from V and 6 bases from J, leaving 14 bases between. The CDR3 has 14 residues. Germline loops: CDR1 SEHNR, CDR2 FQNEAQ (reference sequence). The CDR3 protein is CASSNWGGGQPQHF. Here the CDR3 DNA reads TGTGCCAGCAGCAACTGGGGAGGAGGTCAGCCCCAGCATTTT.

By sample fraction, this clonotype is medium-sized. The chain couples TRBV19 to TRBJ2-5; D is undetermined. CDR1 LNHDA and CDR2 SQIVND come from the germline V gene (reference sequence). The V end was cut by 10 bases, the J end by 4 bases, with 22 bases between. The CDR3 extends over 15 amino acids. The CDR3 DNA reads as TGTGCCACAGCAGAGTTATATGAATTAGGAGAGACCCAGTACTTC. Encoded protein: CATAELYELGETQYF.

By sample share, this clonotype is medium-sized. The rearrangement uses TRBV7-9 and TRBJ2-7; tentative D call: TRBD1 (6 bases). Trimming took 1 base from V and 0 from J, leaving 7 bases between them. In germline, CDR1 is SEHNR, CDR2 FQNEAQ (reference sequence). This CDR3 is built from 14 residues. CDR3 sequence: CASSLGQASYEQYF. DNA of the CDR3: TGTGCCAGCAGCTTAGGACAGGCCTCCTACGAGCAGTACTTC. Full variable domain (rest looked up from reference TRBV7-9 and TRBJ2-7): DTGVSQNPRHKITKRGQNVTFRCDPISEHNRLYWYRQTLGQGPEFLTYFQNEAQLEKSRLLSDRFSAERPKGSFSTLEIQRTEQGDSAMYLCASSLGQASYEQYFGPGTRLTVT.

This clonotype was counted ten times or more. CDR3 sequence: CASSPHKSYEQYF. For the CDR3, the DNA is TGTGCCAGCTCACCGCACAAGAGTTACGAGCAGTACTTC. This chain links TRBV18 with TRBJ2-7, with D unresolved. In germline, CDR1 is KGHSH, CDR2 LQKENI. V shed 3 bases and J shed 4 bases, with 10 bases lying between them. The CDR3 sequence is 13 residues long.

By sample fraction, this clonotype is medium-sized. V gene TRBV7-3 combines with J gene TRBJ1-5; maybe TRBD1 (6 bases). Trimming removed 7 bases at V and 3 bases at J, with 13 bases between. From germline, CDR1 is SGHTA and CDR2 FQGTGA. This CDR3 contains 14 residues. The CDR3 loop reads CASIPDSVNQPQHF. Here the CDR3 DNA reads TGTGCCAGCATTCCGGACAGCGTCAATCAGCCCCAGCATTTT.

By share of the sample, this clonotype is medium-sized. V is TRBV7-3 and J is TRBJ2-7; no clear D gene. The CDR3 consists of 14 residues. Germline assignment: CDR1 SGHTA and CDR2 FQGTGA. V was shortened by 3 bases and J by 1 base, with 10 bases between the two germline ends. For the CDR3, the DNA is TGTGCCAGCAGCTTCACCCCGGTATCCTACGAGCAGTACTTC. Its translation: CASSFTPVSYEQYF.

In this sample, this clonotype is medium-sized (0.01 to 0.1%). This rearrangement joins TRBV29-1 to TRBJ2-3, with 9 bases lining up with TRBD1. J gave up 2 bases and V 3 bases, and 12 bases lay outside the gene matches. CDR3 length: 17 amino acids. The germline CDR1 and CDR2 sequences are SQVTM and ANQGSEA. The CDR3 sequence: CSVDLYWDRVITDTQYF. CDR3 DNA: TGCAGCGTTGACCTCTATTGGGACAGGGTAATCACAGATACGCAGTATTTT.

There are many counts of this clonotype. V is TRBV18 and J is TRBJ2-1; D gene uncertain. The germline V gene encodes CDR1 KGHSH and CDR2 LQKENI. The CDR3 covers 12 residues. Trimming cost V 5 bases and J 10 bases, with 12 bases left between them. CDR3 sequence (DNA): TGTGCCAGCTCAGCACTGGGCCAGGAGCAGTTCTTC. Amino acids: CASSALGQEQFF.

This clonotype is large by share. The V gene is TRBV12-3 or TRBV12-4, the J gene TRBJ2-3; D assignment may be TRBD1 or TRBD2 (5 bases each). Trimming pared 5 bases from V and 5 bases from J, leaving 20 bases between. The CDR3 length is 16 residues. CDR3 bases: TGTGCCAGCAGTCTGAGCCGGTGGGGGTTGGAAGATACGCAGTATTTT. Protein product: CASSLSRWGLEDTQYF.

The table lists this clonotype with many counts. The chain combines TRBV6-5 with TRBJ1-1, with D unclear. The CDR3 loop spans 13 amino acids. Looked up from germline, CDR1 is MNHEY and CDR2 is SVGAGI. Trimming left V 0 bases short and J 7 bases short, with 9 bases between. DNA for the CDR3: TGTGCCAGCAGTTACTCCGGACGGAATGAAGCTTTCTTT. It translates to CASSYSGRNEAFF.

This clonotype was seen many times. The chain uses TRBV4-1 and TRBJ1-6; unclear D gene. The germline CDR1 and CDR2 sequences are MGHRA and YSYEKL. The CDR3 has 18 amino acids. V was trimmed by 2 bases and J by 0 bases, leaving 14 bases between them. The CDR3 here is CASSQHPGQSSYNSPLHF. The CDR3 DNA reads TGCGCCAGCAGCCAACATCCCGGCCAGAGCTCCTATAATTCACCCCTCCACTTT.

This clonotype is categorized as medium-sized. The rearrangement uses TRBV3-1 and TRBJ2-3; 11 nucleotides match TRBD2. Germline loops: CDR1 LGHDT, CDR2 YNNKEL (reference sequence). The J segment lost 5 bases and the V segment lost 0 bases, leaving 10 bases of the junction unmatched. The CDR3 is 18 residues long. The CDR3 loop reads CASSQDLPSGGLVDTQYF. Here the CDR3 DNA reads TGTGCCAGCAGCCAAGACCTTCCTAGCGGGGGGTTGGTAGATACGCAGTATTTT.

This clonotype was recorded many times. V and J are TRBV24-1 and TRBJ1-5; unclear D gene. Trimming removed 5 bases at V and 0 bases at J, with 7 bases between. Germline CDR1 KGHDR, CDR2 SFDVKD. CDR3 length equals 14 residues. CDR3 residues: CATSGRPSNQPQHF. CDR3 coding DNA: TGTGCCACCAGTGGTCGTCCTAGCAATCAGCCCCAGCATTTT.

By share, this clonotype ranks as medium-sized. The chain uses TRBV5-6 and TRBJ2-7, with 9 nucleotides matching TRBD1. From germline, CDR1 is SGHDT and CDR2 YYEEEE. With V trimmed by 3 bases and J by 0 bases, 4 bases remained unmatched. This CDR3 region has 15 residues. The CDR3 loop is CASSWDRASSYEQYF. The DNA of the CDR3 is TGTGCCAGCAGCTGGGACAGGGCAAGCTCCTACGAGCAGTACTTC. The complete variable domain, with remaining parts taken from reference TRBV5-6 and TRBJ2-7, reads DAGVTQSPTHLIKTRGQQVTLRCSPKSGHDTVSWYQQALGQGPQFIFQYYEEEERQRGNFPDRFSGHQFPNYSSELNVNALLLGDSALYLCASSWDRASSYEQYFGPGTRLTVT.